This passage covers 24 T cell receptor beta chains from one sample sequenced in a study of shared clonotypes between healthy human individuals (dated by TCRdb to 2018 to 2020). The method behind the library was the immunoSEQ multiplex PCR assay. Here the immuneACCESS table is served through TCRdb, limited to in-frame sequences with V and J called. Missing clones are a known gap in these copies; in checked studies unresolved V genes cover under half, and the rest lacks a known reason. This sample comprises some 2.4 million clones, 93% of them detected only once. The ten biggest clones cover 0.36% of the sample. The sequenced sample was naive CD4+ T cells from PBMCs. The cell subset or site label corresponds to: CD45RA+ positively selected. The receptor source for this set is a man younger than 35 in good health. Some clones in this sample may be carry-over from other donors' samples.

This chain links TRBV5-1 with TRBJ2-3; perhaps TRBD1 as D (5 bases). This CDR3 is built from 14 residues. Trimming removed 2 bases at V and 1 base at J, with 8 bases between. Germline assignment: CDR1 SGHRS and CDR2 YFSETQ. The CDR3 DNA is TGCGCCAGCAGCTTAAAACAGGGCACAGATACGCAGTATTTT. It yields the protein CASSLKQGTDTQYF.

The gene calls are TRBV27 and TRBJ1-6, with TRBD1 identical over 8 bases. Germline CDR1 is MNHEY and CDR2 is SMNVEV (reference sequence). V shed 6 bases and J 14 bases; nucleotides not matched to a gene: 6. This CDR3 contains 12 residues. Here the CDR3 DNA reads TGTGCCAGCAGCCCCCAGGGGGCTACCCTCCACTTT. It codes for CASSPQGATLHF.

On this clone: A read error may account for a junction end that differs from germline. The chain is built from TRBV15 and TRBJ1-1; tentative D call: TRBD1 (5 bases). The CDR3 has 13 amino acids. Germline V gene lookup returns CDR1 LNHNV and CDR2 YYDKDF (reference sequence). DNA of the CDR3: TGTGCCACCAGCAGAGGACAGCCGGAAGCTGCTCTCTTT. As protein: CATSRGQPEAALF.

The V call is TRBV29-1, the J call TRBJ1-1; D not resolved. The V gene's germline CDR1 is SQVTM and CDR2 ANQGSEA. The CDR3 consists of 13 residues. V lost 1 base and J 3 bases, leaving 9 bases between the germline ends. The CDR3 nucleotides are TGCAGCGTTGAAGTAACCCGGGACACTGAAGCTTTCTTT. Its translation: CSVEVTRDTEAFF.

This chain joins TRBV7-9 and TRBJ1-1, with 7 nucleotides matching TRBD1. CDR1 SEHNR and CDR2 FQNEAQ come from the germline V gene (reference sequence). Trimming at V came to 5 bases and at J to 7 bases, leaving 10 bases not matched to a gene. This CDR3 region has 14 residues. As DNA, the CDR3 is TGTGCCAGCAGCCCAACCGACAGGGCTTTTGAAGCTTTCTTT. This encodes CASSPTDRAFEAFF.

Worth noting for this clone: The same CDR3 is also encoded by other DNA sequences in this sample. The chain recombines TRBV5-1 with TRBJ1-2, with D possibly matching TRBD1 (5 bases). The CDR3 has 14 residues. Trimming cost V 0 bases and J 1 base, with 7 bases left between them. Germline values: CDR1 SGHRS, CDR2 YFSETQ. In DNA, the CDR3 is TGCGCCAGCAGCTTGGAGGGGAGTAACTATGGCTACACCTTC. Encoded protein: CASSLEGSNYGYTF.

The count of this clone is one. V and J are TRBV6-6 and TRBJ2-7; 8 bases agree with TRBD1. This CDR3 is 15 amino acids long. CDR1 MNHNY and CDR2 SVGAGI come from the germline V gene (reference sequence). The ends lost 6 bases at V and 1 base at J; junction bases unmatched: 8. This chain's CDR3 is CASRDREKTSYEQYF. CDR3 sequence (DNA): TGTGCCAGCAGGGACAGGGAGAAGACATCCTACGAGCAGTACTTC.

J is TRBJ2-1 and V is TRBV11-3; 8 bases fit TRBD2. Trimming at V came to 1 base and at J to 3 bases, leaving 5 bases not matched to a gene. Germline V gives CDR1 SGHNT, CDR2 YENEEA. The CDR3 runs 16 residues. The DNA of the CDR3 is TGTGCCAGCAGCTTAGTAGGCGGGAGGAGCTACAATGAGCAGTTCTTC. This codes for CASSLVGGRSYNEQFF.

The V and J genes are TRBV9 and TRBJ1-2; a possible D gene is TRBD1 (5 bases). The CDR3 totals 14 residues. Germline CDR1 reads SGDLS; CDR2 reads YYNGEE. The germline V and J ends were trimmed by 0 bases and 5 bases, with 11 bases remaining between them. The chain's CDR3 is CASSVAQGFYGYTF. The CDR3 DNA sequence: TGTGCCAGCAGCGTAGCTCAGGGTTTTTATGGCTACACCTTC.

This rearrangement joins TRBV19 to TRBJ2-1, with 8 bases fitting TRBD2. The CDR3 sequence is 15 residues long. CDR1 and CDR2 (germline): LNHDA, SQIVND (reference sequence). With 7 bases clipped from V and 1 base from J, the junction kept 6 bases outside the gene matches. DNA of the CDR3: TGTGCCAGTAATCCCCCTAGCGGGTCCTACAATGAGCAGTTCTTC. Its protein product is CASNPPSGSYNEQFF.

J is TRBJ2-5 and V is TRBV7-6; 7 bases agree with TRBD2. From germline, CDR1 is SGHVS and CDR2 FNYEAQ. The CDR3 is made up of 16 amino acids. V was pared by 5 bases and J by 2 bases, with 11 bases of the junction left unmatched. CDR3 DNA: TGTGCCAGCAGCCGTCCTAGCGGAGGGGTACAAGAGACCCAGTACTTC. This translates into CASSRPSGGVQETQYF.

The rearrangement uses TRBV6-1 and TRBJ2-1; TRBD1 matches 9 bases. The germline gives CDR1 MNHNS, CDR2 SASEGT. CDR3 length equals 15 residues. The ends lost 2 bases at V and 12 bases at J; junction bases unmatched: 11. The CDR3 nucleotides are TGTGCCAGCAGTGAAATGCCGGGACAGGGAATGTCGCAGTTCTTC. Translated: CASSEMPGQGMSQFF.

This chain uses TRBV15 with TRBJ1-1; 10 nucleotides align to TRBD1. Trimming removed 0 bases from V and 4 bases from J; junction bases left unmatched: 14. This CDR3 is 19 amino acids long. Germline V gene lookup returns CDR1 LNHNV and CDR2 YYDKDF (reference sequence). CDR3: CATSREPYLTGGAGTEAFF. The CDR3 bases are TGTGCCACCAGCAGAGAACCTTACTTGACAGGGGGCGCGGGCACTGAAGCTTTCTTT.

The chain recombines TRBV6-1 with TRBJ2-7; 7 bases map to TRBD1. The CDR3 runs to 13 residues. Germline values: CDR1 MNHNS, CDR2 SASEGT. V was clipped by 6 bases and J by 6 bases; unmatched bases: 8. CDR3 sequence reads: CASSLGTDTEQYF. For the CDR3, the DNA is TGTGCCAGCAGCTTAGGGACAGATACCGAGCAGTACTTC.

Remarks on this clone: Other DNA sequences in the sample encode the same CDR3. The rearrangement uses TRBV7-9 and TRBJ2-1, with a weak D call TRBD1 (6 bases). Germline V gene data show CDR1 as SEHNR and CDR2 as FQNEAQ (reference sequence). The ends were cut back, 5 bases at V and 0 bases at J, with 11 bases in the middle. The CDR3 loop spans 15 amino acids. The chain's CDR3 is CASSLTGSSYNEQFF. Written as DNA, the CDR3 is TGTGCCAGCAGCCTTACAGGGAGCTCCTACAATGAGCAGTTCTTC.

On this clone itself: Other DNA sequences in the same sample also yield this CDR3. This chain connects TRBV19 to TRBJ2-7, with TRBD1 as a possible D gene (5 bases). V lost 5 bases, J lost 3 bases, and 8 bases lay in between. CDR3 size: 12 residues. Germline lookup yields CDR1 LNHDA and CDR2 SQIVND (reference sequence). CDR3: CASSLTGYEQYF. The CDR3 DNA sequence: TGTGCCAGTAGTCTAACAGGCTACGAGCAGTACTTC.

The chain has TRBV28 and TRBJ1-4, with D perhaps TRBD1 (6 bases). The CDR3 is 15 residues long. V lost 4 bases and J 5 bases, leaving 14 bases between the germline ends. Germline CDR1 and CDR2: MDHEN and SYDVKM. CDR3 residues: CASSSPGGQNEKLFF. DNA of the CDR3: TGTGCCAGCAGTTCCCCGGGGGGCCAGAATGAAAAACTGTTTTTT.

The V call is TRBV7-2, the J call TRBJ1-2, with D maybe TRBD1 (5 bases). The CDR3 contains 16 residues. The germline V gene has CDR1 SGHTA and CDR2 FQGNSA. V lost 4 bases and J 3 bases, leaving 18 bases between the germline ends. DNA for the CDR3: TGTGCCAGCAGCTATAATTTGGGGGGAATGGACTATGGCTACACCTTC. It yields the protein CASSYNLGGMDYGYTF.

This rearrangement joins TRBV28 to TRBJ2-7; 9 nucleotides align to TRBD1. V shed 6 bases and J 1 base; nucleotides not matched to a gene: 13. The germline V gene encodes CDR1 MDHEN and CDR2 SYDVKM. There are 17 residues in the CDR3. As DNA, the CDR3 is TGTGCCAGCAGCTCTGGGGACAGGGCCAACCTATCCTACGAGCAGTACTTC. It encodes CASSSGDRANLSYEQYF.

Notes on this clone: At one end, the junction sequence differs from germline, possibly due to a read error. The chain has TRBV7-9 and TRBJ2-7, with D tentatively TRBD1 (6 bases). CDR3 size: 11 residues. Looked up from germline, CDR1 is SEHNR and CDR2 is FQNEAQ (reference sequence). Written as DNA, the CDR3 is TGTGCCAGCAGTTCCGGACAGTCCCCAACATTC. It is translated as CASSSGQSPTF.

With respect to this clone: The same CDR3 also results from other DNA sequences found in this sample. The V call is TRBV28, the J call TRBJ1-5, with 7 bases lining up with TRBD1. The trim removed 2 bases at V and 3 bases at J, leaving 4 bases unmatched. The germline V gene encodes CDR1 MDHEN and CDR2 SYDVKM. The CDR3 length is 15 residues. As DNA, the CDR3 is TGTGCCAGCAGTTTAGGGGACAGATACAATCAGCCCCAGCATTTT. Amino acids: CASSLGDRYNQPQHF.

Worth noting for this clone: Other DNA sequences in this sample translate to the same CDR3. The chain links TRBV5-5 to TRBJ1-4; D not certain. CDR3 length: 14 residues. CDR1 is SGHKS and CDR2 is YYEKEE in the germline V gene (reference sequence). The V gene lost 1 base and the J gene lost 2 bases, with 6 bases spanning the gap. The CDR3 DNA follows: TGTGCCAGCAGCTTGCAAGGGACTAATGAAAAACTGTTTTTT. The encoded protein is CASSLQGTNEKLFF.

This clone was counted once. The CDR3 protein is CASSLGQFTDTQYF. The CDR3 DNA reads as TGTGCCAGCAGCTTGGGACAGTTCACAGATACGCAGTATTTT. This rearrangement joins TRBV7-9 to TRBJ2-3; 7 bases are shared with TRBD1. The CDR3 sequence is 14 residues long. CDR1 is SEHNR, CDR2 FQNEAQ, per germline (reference sequence). Trimming at V came to 3 bases and at J to 2 bases, leaving 2 bases not matched to a gene.

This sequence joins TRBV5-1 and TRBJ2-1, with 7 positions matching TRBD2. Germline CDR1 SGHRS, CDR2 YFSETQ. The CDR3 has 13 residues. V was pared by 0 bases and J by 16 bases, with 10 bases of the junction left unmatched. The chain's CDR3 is CASSLERGGSNFF. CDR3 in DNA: TGCGCCAGCAGCTTGGAACGTGGCGGGAGCAACTTCTTC.